This T cell receptor (beta chain) emerged from a study of beta chain features in type 1 diabetes. Study as a whole: Patients and healthy donors were similar in age, gender and cell yields. Across the samples, more than 85 million sorted cells were examined in total.

Per germline, CDR1 LNHNV and CDR2 YYDKDF (reference sequence). Trimming shortened V by 3 bases and J by 8 bases, and 13 bases separated the two germline ends. The CDR3 length is 13 residues. This clone was seen a handful of times. Its antigen is not identified. Of the isolated RNA, all was reverse transcribed, and so the sequenced material was expressed TCRB transcripts. Here immunoSEQ multiplex PCR was the method, and the copy in TCRdb shows in-frame clones only, minus some. This table has hundreds of thousands of clones, around an eighth appearing once. CD4+ cells of the naive, central memory, regulatory and stem cell-like memory types were sorted via CD45RO/CCR7/CD25/CD127/CD95/CD27. Sorting gave populations that all exceeded 98% purity. Findings and limits, study-wide: Type 1 diabetes patients showed a moderate but significant shortening of TCRB CDR3s in all four CD4+ subsets.

The sequencing input was naive CD4+ T cells from blood. V and J are TRBV15 and TRBJ1-2, with D possibly being TRBD1 (5 bases). This receptor was identified in a man between 18 and 29 years old with type 1 diabetes. The CDR3 DNA reads TGTGCCACCAGCAGCCCAGGGCGTCGGGGCTACACCTTC. Protein sequence: CATSSPGRRGYTF.